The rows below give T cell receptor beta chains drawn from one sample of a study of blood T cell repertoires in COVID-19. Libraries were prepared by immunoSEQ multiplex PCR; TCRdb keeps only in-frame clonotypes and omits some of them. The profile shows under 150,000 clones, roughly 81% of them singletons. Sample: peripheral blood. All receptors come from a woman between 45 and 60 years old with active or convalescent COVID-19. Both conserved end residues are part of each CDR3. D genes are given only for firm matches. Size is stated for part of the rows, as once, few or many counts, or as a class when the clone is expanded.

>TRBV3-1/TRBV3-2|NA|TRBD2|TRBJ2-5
TGTGCCAGCAGCCAGGCGGGGGTTGAGACCCAGTACTTC
CASSQAGVETQYF
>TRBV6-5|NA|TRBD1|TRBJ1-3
TGTGCCAGCAGACAGGGGGCTGGAAACACCATATATTTT
CASRQGAGNTIYF
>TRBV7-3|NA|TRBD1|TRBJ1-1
TGTGCCAGCAGCTTGGACAGGGGAACTGAAGCTTTCTTT
CASSLDRGTEAFF
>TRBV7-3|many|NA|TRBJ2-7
TGTGCCAGCAGCTTAGTCAGCTACGAGCAGTACTTC
CASSLVSYEQYF
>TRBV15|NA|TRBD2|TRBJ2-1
TGTGCCACCAGCAGAGGACTAGCGGGAGAGAGGTCCATTGAGCAGTTCTTC
CATSRGLAGERSIEQFF
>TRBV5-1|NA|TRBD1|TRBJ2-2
TGCGCCAGCAGCCGAACAGGGGCCGCGAACACCGGGGAGCTGTTTTTT
CASSRTGAANTGELFF
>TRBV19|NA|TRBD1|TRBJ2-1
TGTGCCAGTAGTATAGGGGGGACAGGCAAAAATGAGCAGTTCTTC
CASSIGGTGKNEQFF
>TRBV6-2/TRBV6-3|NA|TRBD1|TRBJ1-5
TGTGCCAGCAGCGACAGGGATTCGTGGACTGCCCGACAGCCCCAGCATTTT
CASSDRDSWTARQPQHF
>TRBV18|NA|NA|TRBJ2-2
TGTGCCAGCTCACCAGGGCACCCGAACACCGGGGAGCTGTTTTTT
CASSPGHPNTGELFF
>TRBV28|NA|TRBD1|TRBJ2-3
TGTGCCAGCAGTTCACAGACAGGGGGCAAGGGTACGCAGTATTTT
CASSSQTGGKGTQYF
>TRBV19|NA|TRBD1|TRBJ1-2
TGTGCCAGTAGTATCCTCGGGACAGCTAACTATGGCTACACCTTC
CASSILGTANYGYTF
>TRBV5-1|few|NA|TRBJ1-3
TGCGCCAGCAGCGACGCACAGGGATCGGGAAACACCATATATTTT
CASSDAQGSGNTIYF